This TCR beta chain was captured by sequencing in a study of blood T cell repertoires in COVID-19. Overall study context: COVID-19 samples from acute and convalescent phases originated in the United States, Italy and Spain. PBMCs, B-cell-depleted T cells, or T cells provided the cDNA or gDNA that made up the material.

Per the original methods: Amplification of reference gene primers was used by the study to estimate nucleated cell counts. Only in-frame clones appear in the TCRdb table, and some are missing; sequencing was by immunoSEQ multiplex PCR. Clone size and V and J calls were adopted from that table, with D and trimming inferred from the DNA. The sample lists about 160,000 clones, around 87% seen once, with 3.5% to 5% in the top ten. Trimming cost V 1 base and J 0 bases; bases outside gene matches: 11. This CDR3 contains 19 residues. CDR1 is SGHNT, CDR2 YYREEE, per germline (reference sequence). The sample taken for sequencing was peripheral blood. The sequence was obtained from a woman aged 60-75 years with active or convalescent COVID-19. The chain has TRBV5-4 and TRBJ2-5, with 11 bases matching TRBD2. The CDR3 here is CASSLSRLAGSPHQETQYF. CDR3 bases: TGTGCCAGCAGCTTGTCCCGACTAGCGGGGTCCCCCCACCAAGAGACCCAGTACTTC.